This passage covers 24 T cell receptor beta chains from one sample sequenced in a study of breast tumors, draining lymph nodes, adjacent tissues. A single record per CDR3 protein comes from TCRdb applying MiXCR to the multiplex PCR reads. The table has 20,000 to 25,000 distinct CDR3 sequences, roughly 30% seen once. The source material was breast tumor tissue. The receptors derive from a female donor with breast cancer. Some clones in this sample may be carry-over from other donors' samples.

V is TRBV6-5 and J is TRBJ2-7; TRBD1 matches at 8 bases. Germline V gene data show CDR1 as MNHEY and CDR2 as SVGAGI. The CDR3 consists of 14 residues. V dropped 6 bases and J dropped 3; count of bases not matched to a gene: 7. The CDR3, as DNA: TGTGCCAGCAGGACAGGGGTAGGGAACTACGAGCAGTACTTC. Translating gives CASRTGVGNYEQYF.

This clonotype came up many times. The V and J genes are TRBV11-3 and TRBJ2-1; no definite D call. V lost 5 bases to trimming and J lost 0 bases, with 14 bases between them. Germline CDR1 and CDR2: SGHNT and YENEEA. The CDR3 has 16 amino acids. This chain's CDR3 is CASSPTLSGSYNEQFF. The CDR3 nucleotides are TGTGCCAGCAGCCCCACCCTATCCGGCTCCTACAATGAGCAGTTCTTC.

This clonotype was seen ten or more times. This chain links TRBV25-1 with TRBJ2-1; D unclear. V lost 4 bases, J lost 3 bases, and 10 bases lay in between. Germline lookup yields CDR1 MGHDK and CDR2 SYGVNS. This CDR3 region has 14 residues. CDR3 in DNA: TGTGCCAGCAGTGTAAAAACCGACTACAATGAGCAGTTCTTC. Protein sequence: CASSVKTDYNEQFF.

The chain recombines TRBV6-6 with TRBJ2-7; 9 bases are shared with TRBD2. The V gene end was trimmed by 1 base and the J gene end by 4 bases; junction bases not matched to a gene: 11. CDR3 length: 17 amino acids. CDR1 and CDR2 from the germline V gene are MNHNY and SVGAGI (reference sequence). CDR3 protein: CASSYLRGGRAQYEQYF. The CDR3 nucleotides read TGTGCCAGCAGTTACTTGCGGGGCGGGAGGGCCCAATACGAGCAGTACTTC.

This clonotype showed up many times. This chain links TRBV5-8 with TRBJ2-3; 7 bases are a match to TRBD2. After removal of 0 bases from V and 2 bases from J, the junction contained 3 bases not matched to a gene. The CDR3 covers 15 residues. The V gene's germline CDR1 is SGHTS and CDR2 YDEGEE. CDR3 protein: CASSLVLAATDTQYF. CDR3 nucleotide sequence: TGTGCCAGCAGCTTGGTTCTAGCGGCCACAGATACGCAGTATTTT.

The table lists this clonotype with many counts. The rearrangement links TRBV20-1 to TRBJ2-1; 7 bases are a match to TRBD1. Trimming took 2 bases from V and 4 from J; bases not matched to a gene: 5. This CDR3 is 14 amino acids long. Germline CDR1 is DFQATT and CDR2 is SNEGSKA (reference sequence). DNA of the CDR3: TGCAGTGCTAGAAAGGCAGGGGGTTACAATGAGCAGTTCTTC. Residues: CSARKAGGYNEQFF.

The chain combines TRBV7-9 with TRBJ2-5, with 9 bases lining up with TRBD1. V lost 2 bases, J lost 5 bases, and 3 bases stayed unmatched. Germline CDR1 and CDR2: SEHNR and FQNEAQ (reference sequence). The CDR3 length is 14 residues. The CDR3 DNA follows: TGTGCCAGCAGCTTATGGACAGGGGCGGAGACCCAGTACTTC. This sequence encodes CASSLWTGAETQYF. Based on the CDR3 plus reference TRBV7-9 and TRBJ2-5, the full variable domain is DTGVSQNPRHKITKRGQNVTFRCDPISEHNRLYWYRQTLGQGPEFLTYFQNEAQLEKSRLLSDRFSAERPKGSFSTLEIQRTEQGDSAMYLCASSLWTGAETQYFGPGTRLLVL.

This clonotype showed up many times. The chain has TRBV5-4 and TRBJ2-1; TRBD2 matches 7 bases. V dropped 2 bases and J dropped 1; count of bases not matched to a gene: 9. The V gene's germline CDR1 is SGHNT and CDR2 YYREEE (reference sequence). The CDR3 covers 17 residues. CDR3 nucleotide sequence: TGTGCCAGCAGCTTTGGGGAGGGTATGGGATCCTACAATGAGCAGTTCTTC. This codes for CASSFGEGMGSYNEQFF.

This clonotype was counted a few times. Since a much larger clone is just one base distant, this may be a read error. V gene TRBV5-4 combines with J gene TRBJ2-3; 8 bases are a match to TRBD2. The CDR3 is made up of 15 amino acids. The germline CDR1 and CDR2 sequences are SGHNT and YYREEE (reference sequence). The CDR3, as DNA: TGTGCCGGCAGCTTGGCGGGAGGCAGGCAGGATACGCAGTATTTT. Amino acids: CAGSLAGGRQDTQYF.

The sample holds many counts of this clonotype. The CDR3 DNA follows: TGTGCCACCCTAGGACTAGCGGGAGTGGATGAGCAGTTCTTC. Amino acid sequence: CATLGLAGVDEQFF. This sequence joins TRBV19 and TRBJ2-1; 13 bases agree with TRBD2. V was pared by 10 bases and J by 8 bases, with 8 bases of the junction left unmatched. This CDR3 comprises 14 residues. Germline V gives CDR1 LNHDA, CDR2 SQIVND (reference sequence).

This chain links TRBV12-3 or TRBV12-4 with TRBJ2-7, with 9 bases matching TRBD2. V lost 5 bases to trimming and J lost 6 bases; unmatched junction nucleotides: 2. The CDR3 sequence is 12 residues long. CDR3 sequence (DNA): TGTGCCAGCAGTAGCGGGAGGCTCGAGCAGTACTTC. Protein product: CASSSGRLEQYF.

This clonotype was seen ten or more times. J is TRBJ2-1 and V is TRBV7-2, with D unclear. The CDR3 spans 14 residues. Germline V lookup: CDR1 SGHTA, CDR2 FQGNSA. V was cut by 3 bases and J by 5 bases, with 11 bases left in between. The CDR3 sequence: CASSFQERNNEQFF. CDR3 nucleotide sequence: TGTGCCAGCAGCTTCCAAGAGCGAAACAATGAGCAGTTCTTC.

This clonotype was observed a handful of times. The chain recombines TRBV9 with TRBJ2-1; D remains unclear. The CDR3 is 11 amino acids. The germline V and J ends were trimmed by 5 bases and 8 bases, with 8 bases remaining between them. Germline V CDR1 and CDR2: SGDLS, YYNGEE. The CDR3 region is CASSVDDEQFF. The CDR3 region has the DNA TGTGCCAGCAGTGTGGACGATGAGCAGTTCTTC.

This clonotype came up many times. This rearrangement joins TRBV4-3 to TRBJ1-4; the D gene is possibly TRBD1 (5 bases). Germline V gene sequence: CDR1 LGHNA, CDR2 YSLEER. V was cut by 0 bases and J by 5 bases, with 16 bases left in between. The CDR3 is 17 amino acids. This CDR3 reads CASSQDLFSGPNEKLFF. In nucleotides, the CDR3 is TGCGCCAGCAGCCAAGATCTTTTCTCGGGGCCAAATGAAAAACTGTTTTTT.

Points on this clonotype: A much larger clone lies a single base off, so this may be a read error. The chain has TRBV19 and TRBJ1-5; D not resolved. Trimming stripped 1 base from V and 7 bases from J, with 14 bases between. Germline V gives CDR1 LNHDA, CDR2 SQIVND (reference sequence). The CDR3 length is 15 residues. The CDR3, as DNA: TGTGCCAGTAGTATAGTGGAGAGCCCCTGGCAGCCCCAGCATTTT. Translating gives CASSIVESPWQPQHF.

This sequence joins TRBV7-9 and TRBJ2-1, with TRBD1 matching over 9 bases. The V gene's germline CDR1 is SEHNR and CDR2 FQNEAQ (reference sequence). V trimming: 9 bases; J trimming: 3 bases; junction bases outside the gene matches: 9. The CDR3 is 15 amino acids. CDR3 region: CASRDWGQGYNEQFF. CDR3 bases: TGTGCCAGTCGTGACTGGGGACAGGGCTACAATGAGCAGTTCTTC.

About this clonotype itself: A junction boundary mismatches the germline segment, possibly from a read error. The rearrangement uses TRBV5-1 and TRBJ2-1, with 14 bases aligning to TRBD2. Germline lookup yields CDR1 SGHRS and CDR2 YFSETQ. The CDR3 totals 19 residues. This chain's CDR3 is CASRGTGTSGSKTYNEQFF. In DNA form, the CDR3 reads TGTGCCAGCAGGGGTACCGGGACTAGCGGGAGCAAGACCTACAATGAGCAGTTCTTC.

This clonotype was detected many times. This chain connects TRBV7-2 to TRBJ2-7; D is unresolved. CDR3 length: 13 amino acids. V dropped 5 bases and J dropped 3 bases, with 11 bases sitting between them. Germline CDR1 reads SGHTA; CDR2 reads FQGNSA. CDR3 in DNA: TGTGCCAGCAGCAAGAGACCGGACTACGAGCAGTACTTC. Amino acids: CASSKRPDYEQYF. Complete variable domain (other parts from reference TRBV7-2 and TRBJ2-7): GAGVSQSPSNKVTEKGKDVELRCDPISGHTALYWYRQSLGQGLEFLIYFQGNSAPDKSGLPSDRFSAERTGGSVSTLTIQRTQQEDSAVYLCASSKRPDYEQYFGPGTRLTVT.

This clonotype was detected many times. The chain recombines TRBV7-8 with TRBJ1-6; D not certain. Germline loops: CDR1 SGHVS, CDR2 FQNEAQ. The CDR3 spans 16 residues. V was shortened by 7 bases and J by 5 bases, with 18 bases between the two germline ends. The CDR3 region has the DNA TGTGCCAGCACGACGGACGCCGCTCCCAATAATTCACCCCTCCACTTT. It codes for CASTTDAAPNNSPLHF.

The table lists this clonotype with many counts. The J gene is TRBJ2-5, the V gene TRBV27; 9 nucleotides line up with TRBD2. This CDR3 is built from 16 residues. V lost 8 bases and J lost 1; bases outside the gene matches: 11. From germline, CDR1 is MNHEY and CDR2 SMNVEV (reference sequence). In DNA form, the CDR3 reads TGTGCCAGCGGAAAGGGCGGGAGGGTCCTCCAAGAGACCCAGTACTTC. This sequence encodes CASGKGGRVLQETQYF.

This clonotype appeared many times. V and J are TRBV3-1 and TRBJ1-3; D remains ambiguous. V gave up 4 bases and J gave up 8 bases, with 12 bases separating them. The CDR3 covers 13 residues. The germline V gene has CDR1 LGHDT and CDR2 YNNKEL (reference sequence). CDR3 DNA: TGTGCCAGCAGCCCGACCGAGGAGGACACCATATATTTT. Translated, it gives CASSPTEEDTIYF.

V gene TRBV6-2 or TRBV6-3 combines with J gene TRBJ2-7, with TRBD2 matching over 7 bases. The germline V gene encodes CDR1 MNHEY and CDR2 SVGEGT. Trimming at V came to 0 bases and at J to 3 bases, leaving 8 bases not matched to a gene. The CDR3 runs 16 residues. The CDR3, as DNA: TGTGCCAGCAGTTACTCGAGGGGCGGGAGAGGCTACGAGCAGTACTTC. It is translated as CASSYSRGGRGYEQYF.

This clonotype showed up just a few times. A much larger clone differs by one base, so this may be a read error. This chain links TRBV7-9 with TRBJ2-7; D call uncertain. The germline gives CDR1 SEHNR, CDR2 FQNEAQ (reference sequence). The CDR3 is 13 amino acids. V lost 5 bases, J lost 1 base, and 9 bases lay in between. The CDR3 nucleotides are TGTGCCAGCAGCGACGCTGCTTCCTACGAGCAGTACTTC. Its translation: CASSDAASYEQYF.

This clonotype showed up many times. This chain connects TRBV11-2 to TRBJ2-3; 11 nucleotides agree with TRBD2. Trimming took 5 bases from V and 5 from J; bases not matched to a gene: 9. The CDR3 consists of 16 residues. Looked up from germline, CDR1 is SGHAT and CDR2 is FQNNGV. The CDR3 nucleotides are TGTGCCAGCAGCCAATTAGCGGGAGGGTCCCAAGATACGCAGTATTTT. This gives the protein CASSQLAGGSQDTQYF. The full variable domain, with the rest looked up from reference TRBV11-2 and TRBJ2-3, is EAGVAQSPRYKIIEKRQSVAFWCNPISGHATLYWYQQILGQGPKLLIQFQNNGVVDDSQLPKDRFSAERLKGVDSTLKIQPAKLEDSAVYLCASSQLAGGSQDTQYFGPGTRLTVL.